A single sample is the source of the 19 T cell receptor beta chains below, sequenced in a study of blood T cell repertoires in COVID-19. Some clones are missing from TCRdb's copy, which holds only in-frame ones; the method was immunoSEQ multiplex PCR. Of 85,000 to 100,000 clones in the sample, roughly 76% were seen once. Material for sequencing was peripheral blood. The receptors shown here come from a man of 80 years or more with COVID-19, enrolled during active disease.

The chain recombines TRBV4-1 with TRBJ2-2, with 10 bases aligning to TRBD2. The CDR3 totals 20 residues. The V gene's germline CDR1 is MGHRA and CDR2 YSYEKL. V gave up 0 bases and J gave up 2 bases; unmatched junction bases: 12. The DNA for the CDR3 is TGCGCCAGCAGCCAAGATTATAGAGCCGGGACTAGCGCTAACACCGGGGAGCTGTTTTTT. This gives the protein CASSQDYRAGTSANTGELFF.

This clone was seen more than once but under ten times. The DNA for the CDR3 is TGCGCCAGCTCCAGAGGCCTCTCCGGGGGGGAAAAACTGTTTTTT. This encodes CASSRGLSGGEKLFF. V and J are TRBV10-2 and TRBJ1-4; D may be TRBD1 (5 bases). The CDR3 covers 15 residues. V was clipped by 8 bases and J by 8 bases, with 21 bases between them. CDR1 and CDR2 (germline): WSHSY, SAAADI.

The gene calls are TRBV4-2 and TRBJ2-2, with TRBD2 identical over 12 bases. The CDR3 spans 17 residues. Germline values: CDR1 LGHNA, CDR2 YNFKEQ. V was clipped by 0 bases and J by 5 bases; unmatched bases: 4. CDR3 in amino acids: CASSQETSGGVTGELFF. In DNA form, the CDR3 reads TGTGCCAGCAGCCAAGAGACTAGCGGGGGTGTAACCGGGGAGCTGTTTTTT.

The gene calls are TRBV5-1 and TRBJ1-1; 7 bases line up with TRBD1. The V and J ends lost 2 bases and 5 bases, in that order; junction bases with no gene match: 9. Germline V CDR1 and CDR2: SGHRS, YFSETQ. The CDR3 consists of 15 residues. CDR3 bases: TGCGCCAGCAGCTTAATACAGGGGATCGGTACTGAAGCTTTCTTT. This gives the protein CASSLIQGIGTEAFF.

The rearrangement uses TRBV6-5 and TRBJ1-5, with D tentatively TRBD1 (6 bases). CDR1 and CDR2 from the germline V gene are MNHEY and SVGAGI. The CDR3 spans 13 residues. The germline V and J ends were trimmed by 9 bases and 0 bases, with 9 bases remaining between them. CDR3 coding DNA: TGTGCCAGTGCGGACAGTAGCAATCAGCCCCAGCATTTT. As protein: CASADSSNQPQHF.

This chain uses TRBV6-2 or TRBV6-3 with TRBJ1-1; 7 bases match TRBD1. Germline CDR1 and CDR2: MNHEY and SVGEGT. V shed 5 bases and J 0 bases; nucleotides not matched to a gene: 6. This CDR3 has 15 residues. CDR3 DNA sequence: TGTGCCAGCAGTCGCGGACAGGCTTTGAACACTGAAGCTTTCTTT. Translated, it gives CASSRGQALNTEAFF.

This chain links TRBV11-2 with TRBJ1-1, with unresolved D. The CDR3 runs 14 residues. The V end lost 0 bases, the J end lost 7 bases, and 12 bases lay between the germline ends. CDR1 SGHAT and CDR2 FQNNGV come from the germline V gene. The CDR3 DNA sequence: TGTGCCAGCAGCTTAGATACGGGTAGGAGTGAAGCTTTCTTT. This gives the protein CASSLDTGRSEAFF.

DNA of the CDR3: TGTGCCTGGAGTATCAGACTAGCGGGAGGGCCATACAATGAGCAGTTCTTC. It yields the protein CAWSIRLAGGPYNEQFF. The V and J genes are TRBV30 and TRBJ2-1, with 14 bases fitting TRBD2. J gave up 4 bases and V 2 bases, and 7 bases lay outside the gene matches. CDR3 length: 17 residues. Per the germline V gene, CDR1 is GTSNPN and CDR2 is SVGIG (reference sequence).

The gene calls are TRBV7-6 and TRBJ2-5, with 11 nucleotides matching TRBD2. The CDR3 contains 15 residues. Germline loops: CDR1 SGHVS, CDR2 FNYEAQ. J was trimmed by 3 bases and V by 1 base; bases with no gene match: 1. The CDR3 DNA is TGTGCCAGCAGCTTAGGTAGCGGGAGGGAAGAGACCCAGTACTTC. It is translated as CASSLGSGREETQYF.

This clone was observed a handful of times. The chain carries TRBV7-8 and TRBJ2-7; 11 nucleotides agree with TRBD2. This CDR3 contains 16 residues. Germline V gives CDR1 SGHVS, CDR2 FQNEAQ. Losses at the gene ends were 3 bases for V and 0 bases for J; bases not matched to a gene: 4. The CDR3 bases are TGTGCCAGCAGCTTGTTGACTAGCGGGGCCTCCTACGAGCAGTACTTC. This translates into CASSLLTSGASYEQYF.

The chain links TRBV4-3 to TRBJ2-5; possible D gene TRBD2, 5 bases. The CDR3 spans 16 residues. Trimming took off 0 bases at V and 2 bases at J, with 13 bases between the two ends. Germline loops: CDR1 LGHNA, CDR2 YSLEER. DNA for the CDR3: TGCGCCAGCAGCCAAGAGGGCGGGTTTTCTCAAGAGACCCAGTACTTC. Translating gives CASSQEGGFSQETQYF.

The CDR3 nucleotides read TGTGCCAGCAGCGAGGGGTCCCGGGACAGGGGACAGCAGTACTTC. It encodes CASSEGSRDRGQQYF. The chain links TRBV9 to TRBJ2-7; 10 nucleotides align to TRBD1. Trimming removed 3 bases from V and 8 bases from J; junction bases left unmatched: 11. This CDR3 spans 15 amino acids. Germline CDR1 SGDLS, CDR2 YYNGEE. Based on the CDR3 plus reference TRBV9 and TRBJ2-7, the full variable domain is DSGVTQTPKHLITATGQRVTLRCSPRSGDLSVYWYQQSLDQGLQFLIQYYNGEERAKGNILERFSAQQFPDLHSELNLSSLELGDSALYFCASSEGSRDRGQQYFGPGTRLTVT.

The V and J genes are TRBV10-3 and TRBJ2-2; D gene unclear. The germline gives CDR1 ENHRY, CDR2 SYGVKD. The CDR3 is 13 residues long. The ends were cut back, 7 bases at V and 6 bases at J, with 12 bases in the middle. CDR3 amino acids: CAIINSFSGELFF. As DNA, the CDR3 is TGTGCCATCATCAACAGTTTCTCCGGGGAGCTGTTTTTT.

The V gene is TRBV2, the J gene TRBJ1-1; D remains ambiguous. CDR3 length: 14 residues. Germline V gives CDR1 SNHLY, CDR2 FYNNEI. Trimming pared 0 bases from V and 5 bases from J, leaving 10 bases between. The CDR3 DNA sequence: TGTGCCAGCAGTGAAGCCGATACTCGAACTGAAGCTTTCTTT. Its protein is CASSEADTRTEAFF.

This clone is a singleton in its sample. The J gene is TRBJ2-7, the V gene TRBV30; the D gene is possibly TRBD1 (5 bases). Germline V gene sequence: CDR1 GTSNPN, CDR2 SVGIG (reference sequence). V was pared by 4 bases and J by 0 bases, with 7 bases between. This CDR3 has 12 residues. CDR3 region: CAWTRDSYEQYF. The DNA of the CDR3 is TGTGCCTGGACCAGGGACTCCTACGAGCAGTACTTC.

The chain employs TRBV28 and TRBJ1-2; D is undetermined. Germline CDR1 and CDR2: MDHEN and SYDVKM. This CDR3 region has 14 residues. The V gene lost 3 bases and the J gene lost 4 bases, with 12 bases spanning the gap. The CDR3 DNA reads TGTGCCAGCAGTTTTTACAGAACCTCCTATGGCTACACCTTC. It is translated as CASSFYRTSYGYTF.

This clone was seen once. For the CDR3, the DNA is TGTGCCATCAGCCCCGGGACAGGGTCGGCAGATACGCAGTATTTT. Translating gives CAISPGTGSADTQYF. The V call is TRBV10-3, the J call TRBJ2-3; 9 nucleotides agree with TRBD1. V lost 6 bases, J lost 4 bases, and 8 bases stayed unmatched. The CDR3 runs to 15 residues. Germline values: CDR1 ENHRY, CDR2 SYGVKD.

J is TRBJ2-1 and V is TRBV11-2, with D perhaps matching TRBD2 (5 bases). The CDR3 runs to 14 residues. V lost 2 bases and J lost 9, with 14 bases in between. Germline assignment: CDR1 SGHAT and CDR2 FQNNGV. The CDR3 reads CASSLSGIAAEQFF. CDR3 DNA: TGTGCCAGCAGCTTATCCGGGATAGCAGCTGAGCAGTTCTTC.

In regard to this clone: At one end the junction does not follow the germline gene, possibly because of a read error. This chain uses TRBV7-7 with TRBJ2-7; 10 nucleotides agree with TRBD1. CDR3 size: 14 residues. Germline lookup yields CDR1 SSHAT and CDR2 FNYEAQ (reference sequence). The CDR3 DNA is TGTGCTAGCAGCCTGGACAGGGGGTCCTACGAGCAGTACTTC. This encodes CASSLDRGSYEQYF.